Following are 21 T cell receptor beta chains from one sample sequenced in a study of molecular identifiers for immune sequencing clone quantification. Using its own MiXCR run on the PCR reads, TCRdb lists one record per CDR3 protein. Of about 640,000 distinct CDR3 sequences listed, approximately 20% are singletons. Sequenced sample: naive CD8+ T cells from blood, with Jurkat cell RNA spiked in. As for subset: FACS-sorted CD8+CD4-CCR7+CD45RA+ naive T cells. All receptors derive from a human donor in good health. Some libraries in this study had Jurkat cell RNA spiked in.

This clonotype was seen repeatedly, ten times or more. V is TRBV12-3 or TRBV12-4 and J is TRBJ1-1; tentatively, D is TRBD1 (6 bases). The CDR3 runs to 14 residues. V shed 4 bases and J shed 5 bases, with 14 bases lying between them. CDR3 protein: CASSSTPGATEAFF. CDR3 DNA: TGTGCCAGCAGTTCAACCCCAGGGGCTACTGAAGCTTTCTTT.

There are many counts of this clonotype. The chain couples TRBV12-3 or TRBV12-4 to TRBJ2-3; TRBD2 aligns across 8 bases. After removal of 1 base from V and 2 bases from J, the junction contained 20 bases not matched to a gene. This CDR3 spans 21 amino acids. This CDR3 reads CASSLDEGVRLAGINTDTQYF. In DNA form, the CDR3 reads TGTGCCAGCAGTTTAGATGAAGGGGTAAGGTTAGCGGGGATTAACACAGATACGCAGTATTTT.

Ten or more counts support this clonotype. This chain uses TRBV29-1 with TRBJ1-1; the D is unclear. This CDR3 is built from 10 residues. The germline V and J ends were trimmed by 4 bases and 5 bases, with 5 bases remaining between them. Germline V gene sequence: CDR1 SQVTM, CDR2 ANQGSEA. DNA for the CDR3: TGCAGCGTTGTCCTTACTGAAGCTTTCTTT. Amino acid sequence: CSVVLTEAFF.

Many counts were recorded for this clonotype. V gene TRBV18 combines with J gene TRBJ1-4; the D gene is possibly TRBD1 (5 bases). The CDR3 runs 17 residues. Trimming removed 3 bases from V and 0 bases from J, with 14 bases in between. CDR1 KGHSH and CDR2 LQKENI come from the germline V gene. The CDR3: CASSPARDPATNEKLFF. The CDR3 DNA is TGTGCCAGCTCACCGGCAAGGGACCCCGCAACTAATGAAAAACTGTTTTTT.

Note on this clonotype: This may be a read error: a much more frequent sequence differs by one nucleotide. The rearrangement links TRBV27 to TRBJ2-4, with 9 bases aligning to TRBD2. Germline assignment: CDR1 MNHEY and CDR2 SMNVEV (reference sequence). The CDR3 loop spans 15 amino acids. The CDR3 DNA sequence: TGTGCCAGCAGCACGACTAGCGGATACAAAAACACTCAGTACTTC. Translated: CASSTTSGYKNTQYF.

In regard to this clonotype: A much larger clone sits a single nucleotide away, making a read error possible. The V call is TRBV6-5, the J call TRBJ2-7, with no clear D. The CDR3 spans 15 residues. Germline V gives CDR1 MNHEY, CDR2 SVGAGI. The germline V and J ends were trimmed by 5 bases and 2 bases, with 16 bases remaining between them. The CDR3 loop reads CASSPGPPSAYEQYF. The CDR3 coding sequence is TGTGCCAGCAGTCCAGGTCCTCCTTCGGCCTACGAGCAGTACTTC.

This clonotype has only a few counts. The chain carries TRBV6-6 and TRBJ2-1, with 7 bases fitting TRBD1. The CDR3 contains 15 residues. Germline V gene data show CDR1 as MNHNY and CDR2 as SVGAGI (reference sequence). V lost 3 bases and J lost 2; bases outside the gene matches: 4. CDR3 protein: CASSYPQGAYNEQFF. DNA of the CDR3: TGTGCCAGCAGTTATCCTCAGGGGGCCTACAATGAGCAGTTCTTC.

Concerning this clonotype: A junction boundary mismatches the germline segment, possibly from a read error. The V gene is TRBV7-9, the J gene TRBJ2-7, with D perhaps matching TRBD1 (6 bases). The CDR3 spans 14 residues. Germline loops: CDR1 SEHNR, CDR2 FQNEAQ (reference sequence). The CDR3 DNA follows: TGTGCCAGCGGCTTAGCCCCAGGGGCCTACGAGCAGTACTTC. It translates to CASGLAPGAYEQYF. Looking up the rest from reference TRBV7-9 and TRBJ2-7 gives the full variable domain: DTGVSQNPRHKITKRGQNVTFRCDPISEHNRLYWYRQTLGQGPEFLTYFQNEAQLEKSRLLSDRFSAERPKGSFSTLEIQRTEQGDSAMYLCASGLAPGAYEQYFGPGTRLTVT.

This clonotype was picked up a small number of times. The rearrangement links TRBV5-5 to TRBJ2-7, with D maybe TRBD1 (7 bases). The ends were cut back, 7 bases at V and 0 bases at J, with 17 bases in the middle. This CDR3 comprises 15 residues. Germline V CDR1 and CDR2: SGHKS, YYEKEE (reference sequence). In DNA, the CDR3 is TGTGCCAGCTCCTGGGGAGGACAGGCCTCCTACGAGCAGTACTTC. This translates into CASSWGGQASYEQYF. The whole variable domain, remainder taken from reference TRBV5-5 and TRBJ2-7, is DAGVTQSPTHLIKTRGQQVTLRCSPISGHKSVSWYQQVLGQGPQFIFQYYEKEERGRGNFPDRFSARQFPNYSSELNVNALLLGDSALYLCASSWGGQASYEQYFGPGTRLTVT.

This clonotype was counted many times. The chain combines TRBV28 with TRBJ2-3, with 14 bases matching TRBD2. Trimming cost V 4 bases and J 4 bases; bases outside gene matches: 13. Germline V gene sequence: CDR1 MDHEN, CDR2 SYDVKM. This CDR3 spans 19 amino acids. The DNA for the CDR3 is TGTGCCAGCAGTTCCGGACTAGCGGGAGGATCCCCCTCCTCAGATACGCAGTATTTT. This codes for CASSSGLAGGSPSSDTQYF.

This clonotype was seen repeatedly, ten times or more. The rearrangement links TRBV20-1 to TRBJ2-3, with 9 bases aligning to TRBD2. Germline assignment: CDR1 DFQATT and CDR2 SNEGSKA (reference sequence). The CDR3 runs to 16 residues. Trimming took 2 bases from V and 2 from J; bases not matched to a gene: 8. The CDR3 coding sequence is TGCAGTGCTAGAACCGGCCTAGCGGGGACCACAGATACGCAGTATTTT. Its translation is CSARTGLAGTTDTQYF.

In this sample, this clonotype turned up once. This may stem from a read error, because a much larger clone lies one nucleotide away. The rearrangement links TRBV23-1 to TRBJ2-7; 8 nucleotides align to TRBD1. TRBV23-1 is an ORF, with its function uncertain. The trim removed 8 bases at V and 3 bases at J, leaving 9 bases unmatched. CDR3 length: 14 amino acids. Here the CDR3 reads CASGSLDRVYEQYF. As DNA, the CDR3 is TGCGCCAGCGGCTCTTTGGACAGGGTCTACGAGCAGTACTTC.

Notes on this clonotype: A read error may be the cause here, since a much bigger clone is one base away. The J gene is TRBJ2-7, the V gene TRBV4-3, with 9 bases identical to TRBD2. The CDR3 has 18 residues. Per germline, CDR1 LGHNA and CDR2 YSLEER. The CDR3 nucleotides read TGCGCCAGCAGCCAAGATAGGGGGGCTAGCGGGATCTCCTACGCGCAGTACTTC. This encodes CASSQDRGASGISYAQYF.

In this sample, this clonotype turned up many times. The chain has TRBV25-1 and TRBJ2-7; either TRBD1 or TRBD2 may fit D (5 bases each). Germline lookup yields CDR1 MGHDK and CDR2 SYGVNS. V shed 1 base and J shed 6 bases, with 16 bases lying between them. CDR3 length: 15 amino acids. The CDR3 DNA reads TGTGCCAGCAGTGAATGGGTTGATGGGGGTCGCGAGCAGTACTTC. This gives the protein CASSEWVDGGREQYF.

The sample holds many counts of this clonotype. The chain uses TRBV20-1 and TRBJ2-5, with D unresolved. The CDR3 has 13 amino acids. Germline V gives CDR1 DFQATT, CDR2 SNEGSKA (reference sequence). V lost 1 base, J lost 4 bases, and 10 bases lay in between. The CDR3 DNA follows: TGCAGTGCTAGAGCGCGCCCGATAGAGACCCAGTACTTC. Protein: CSARARPIETQYF.

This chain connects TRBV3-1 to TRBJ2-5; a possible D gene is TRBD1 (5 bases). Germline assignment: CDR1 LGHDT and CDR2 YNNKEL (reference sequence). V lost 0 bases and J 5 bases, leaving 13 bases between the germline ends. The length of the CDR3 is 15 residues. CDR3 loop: CASSQEWGRVETQYF. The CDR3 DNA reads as TGTGCCAGCAGCCAAGAGTGGGGCAGAGTCGAGACCCAGTACTTC.

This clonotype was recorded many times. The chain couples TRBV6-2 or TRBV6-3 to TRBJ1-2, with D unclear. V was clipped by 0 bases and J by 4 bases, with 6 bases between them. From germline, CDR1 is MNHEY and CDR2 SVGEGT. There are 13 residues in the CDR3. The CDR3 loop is CASSYSKLYGYTF. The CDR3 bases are TGTGCCAGCAGTTACTCGAAGCTCTATGGCTACACCTTC.

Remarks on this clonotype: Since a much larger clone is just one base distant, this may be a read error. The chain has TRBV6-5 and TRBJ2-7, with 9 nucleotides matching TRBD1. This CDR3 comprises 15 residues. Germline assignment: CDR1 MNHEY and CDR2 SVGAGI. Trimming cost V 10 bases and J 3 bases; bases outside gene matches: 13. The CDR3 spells CATAPFTGGGYEQYF. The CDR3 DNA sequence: TGTGCCACCGCACCTTTTACAGGGGGCGGCTACGAGCAGTACTTC.

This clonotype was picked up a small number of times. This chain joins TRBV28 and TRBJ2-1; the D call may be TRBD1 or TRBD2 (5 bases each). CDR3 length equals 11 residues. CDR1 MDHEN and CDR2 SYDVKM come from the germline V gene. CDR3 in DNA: TGTGGATGGGGGACCTACAATGAGCAGTTCTTC. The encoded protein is CGWGTYNEQFF.

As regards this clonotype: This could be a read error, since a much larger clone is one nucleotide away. CDR3 nucleotide sequence: TGTGCCTGGGGTACGGATACCGGGGAGCTGTTTTTT. It is translated as CAWGTDTGELFF. The chain carries TRBV30 and TRBJ2-2, with D hard to call. The V and J ends lost 5 bases and 5 bases respectively, with 9 bases between them. The germline gives CDR1 GTSNPN, CDR2 SVGIG (reference sequence). The CDR3 is 12 residues long.

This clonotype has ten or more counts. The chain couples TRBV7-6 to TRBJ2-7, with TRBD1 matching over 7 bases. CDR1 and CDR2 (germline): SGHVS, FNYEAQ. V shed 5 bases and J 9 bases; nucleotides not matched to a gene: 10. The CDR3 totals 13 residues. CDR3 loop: CASSGLGTERQYF. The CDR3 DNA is TGTGCCAGCAGCGGACTCGGGACAGAGAGGCAGTACTTC.